Listed below are T cell receptor beta chains from one sample, sequenced in a study of beta chain features in type 1 diabetes. The protocol was immunoSEQ multiplex PCR, while the TCRdb copy is restricted to in-frame clones and leaves out a portion. The profile shows under 55,000 clones, under 55% of them singletons. The sample comprised Tregs from blood. The source of these receptors is a man aged 25-45 years with type 1 diabetes. Each CDR3 is given with its conserved first and last residue. The D gene is left open where the match is weak. The size entry is marked missing in some rows and otherwise reads once, few, many or a size class.

j_call: TRBJ2-1
d_call: TRBD2
clone_size: NA
v_call: TRBV4-2
cdr3_aa: CASSLEYAREMGNEQFF

j_call: TRBJ2-3
d_call: TRBD2
clone_size: NA
v_call: TRBV9
cdr3_aa: CASSPVLAGPDTQYF

j_call: TRBJ1-2
d_call: NA
clone_size: NA
v_call: TRBV7-2
cdr3_aa: CASSPPPGQGGYGYTF

j_call: TRBJ2-5
d_call: NA
clone_size: few
v_call: TRBV5-1
cdr3_aa: CASRNSPRETQYF

j_call: TRBJ2-7
d_call: TRBD1
clone_size: NA
v_call: TRBV5-5
cdr3_aa: CASSLGTGGPRVDEQYF

j_call: TRBJ2-1
d_call: TRBD2
clone_size: NA
v_call: TRBV6-1
cdr3_aa: CASNVLAGAQNEQFF

j_call: TRBJ1-1
d_call: TRBD1
clone_size: NA
v_call: TRBV2
cdr3_aa: CASSDTGGAEGTEAFF

j_call: TRBJ1-5
d_call: NA
clone_size: NA
v_call: TRBV28
cdr3_aa: CASTEGVWGELQPQHF

j_call: TRBJ1-3
d_call: TRBD1
clone_size: NA
v_call: TRBV28
cdr3_aa: CATTAGGSTGNTIYF

j_call: TRBJ1-5
d_call: TRBD1
clone_size: NA
v_call: TRBV2
cdr3_aa: CASQATGAAGPQHF

j_call: TRBJ2-7
d_call: NA
clone_size: NA
v_call: TRBV19
cdr3_aa: CASSPAVLREQYF

j_call: TRBJ2-7
d_call: TRBD2
clone_size: NA
v_call: TRBV14
cdr3_aa: CASSQGPAGFYEQYF

j_call: TRBJ2-2
d_call: NA
clone_size: few
v_call: TRBV18
cdr3_aa: CASSPFSGRTGELFF

j_call: TRBJ2-5
d_call: NA
clone_size: NA
v_call: TRBV9
cdr3_aa: CASSVSAGETQYF

j_call: TRBJ2-1
d_call: TRBD2
clone_size: few
v_call: TRBV7-2
cdr3_aa: CASSLGTSGSYNEQFF

j_call: NA
d_call: NA
clone_size: NA
v_call: TRBV6-5
cdr3_aa: CASSRGARYEQYF

j_call: TRBJ2-6
d_call: NA
clone_size: NA
v_call: TRBV4-2
cdr3_aa: CASSPRVSGANVLTF

j_call: TRBJ1-5
d_call: TRBD1
clone_size: NA
v_call: TRBV7-9
cdr3_aa: CASSLGTGVNQPQHF

j_call: TRBJ2-3
d_call: NA
clone_size: NA
v_call: TRBV29-1
cdr3_aa: CSVAKGSGVADTQYF

j_call: TRBJ1-1
d_call: NA
clone_size: NA
v_call: TRBV7-9
cdr3_aa: CASSLEDRIAFF

j_call: TRBJ2-7
d_call: TRBD2
clone_size: medium-sized
v_call: TRBV7-2
cdr3_aa: CASSNWGLARREQYF

j_call: TRBJ2-7
d_call: NA
clone_size: NA
v_call: TRBV6-5
cdr3_aa: CASRRTLTSYEQYF

j_call: TRBJ2-7
d_call: TRBD2
clone_size: NA
v_call: TRBV28
cdr3_aa: CASSLSAGGGPYEQYF

j_call: TRBJ1-1
d_call: TRBD1
clone_size: NA
v_call: TRBV9
cdr3_aa: CASSASTGGWEAFF

j_call: TRBJ2-7
d_call: TRBD1
clone_size: NA
v_call: TRBV19
cdr3_aa: CASSSQGQGGDEQYF

j_call: TRBJ1-3
d_call: NA
clone_size: NA
v_call: TRBV6-6
cdr3_aa: CASSGRTAGNTIYF

j_call: TRBJ1-5
d_call: TRBD1
clone_size: NA
v_call: TRBV18
cdr3_aa: CASSPGQSSNQPQHF